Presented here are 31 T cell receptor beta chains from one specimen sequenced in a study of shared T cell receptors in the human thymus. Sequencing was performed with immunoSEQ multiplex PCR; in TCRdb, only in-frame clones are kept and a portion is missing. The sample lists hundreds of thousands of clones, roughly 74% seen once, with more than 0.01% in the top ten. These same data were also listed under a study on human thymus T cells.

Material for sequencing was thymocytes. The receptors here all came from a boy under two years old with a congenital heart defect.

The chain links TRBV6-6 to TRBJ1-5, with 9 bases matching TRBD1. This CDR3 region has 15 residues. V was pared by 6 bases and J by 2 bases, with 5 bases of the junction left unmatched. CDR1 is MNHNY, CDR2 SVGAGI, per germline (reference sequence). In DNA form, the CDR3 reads TGTGCCAGCAGAACAGGGGGCAAGGGCAATCAGCCCCAGCATTTT. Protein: CASRTGGKGNQPQHF.

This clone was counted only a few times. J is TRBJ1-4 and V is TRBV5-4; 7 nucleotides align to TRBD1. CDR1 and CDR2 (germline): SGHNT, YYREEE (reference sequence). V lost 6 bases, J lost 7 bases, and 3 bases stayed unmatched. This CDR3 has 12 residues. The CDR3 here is CASNHRGEKLFF. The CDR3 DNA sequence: TGTGCCAGCAACCACAGGGGTGAAAAACTGTTTTTT. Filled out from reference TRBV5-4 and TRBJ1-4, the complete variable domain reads ETGVTQSPTHLIKTRGQQVTLRCSSQSGHNTVSWYQQALGQGPQFIFQYYREEENGRGNFPPRFSGLQFPNYSSELNVNALELDDSALYLCASNHRGEKLFFGSGTQLSVL.

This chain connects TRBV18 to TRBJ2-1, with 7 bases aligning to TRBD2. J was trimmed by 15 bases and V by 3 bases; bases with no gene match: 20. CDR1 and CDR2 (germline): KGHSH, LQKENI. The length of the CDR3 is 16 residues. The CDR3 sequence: CASSPLTSARNYKLFF. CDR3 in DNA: TGTGCCAGCTCACCCCTAACTAGCGCAAGAAACTACAAACTGTTCTTC.

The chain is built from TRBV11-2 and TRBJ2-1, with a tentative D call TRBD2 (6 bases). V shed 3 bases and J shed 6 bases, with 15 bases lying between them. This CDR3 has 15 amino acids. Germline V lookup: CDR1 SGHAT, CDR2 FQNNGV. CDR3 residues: CASSFTAAGSNEQFF. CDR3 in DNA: TGTGCCAGCAGCTTCACAGCGGCGGGGAGCAATGAGCAGTTCTTC.

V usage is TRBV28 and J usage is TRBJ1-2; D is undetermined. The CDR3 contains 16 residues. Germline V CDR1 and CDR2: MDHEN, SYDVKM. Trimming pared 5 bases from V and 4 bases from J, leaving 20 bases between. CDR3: CASSPRPYASGYGYTF. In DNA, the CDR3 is TGTGCCAGCAGTCCACGGCCGTATGCCTCGGGCTATGGCTACACCTTC.

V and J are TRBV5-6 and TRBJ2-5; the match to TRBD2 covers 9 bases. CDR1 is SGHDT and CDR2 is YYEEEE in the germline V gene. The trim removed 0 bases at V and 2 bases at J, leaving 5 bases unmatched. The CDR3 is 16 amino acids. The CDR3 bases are TGTGCCAGCAGCTTGGTCCCTAGCGGGGATCAAGAGACCCAGTACTTC. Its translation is CASSLVPSGDQETQYF.

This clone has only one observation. The CDR3 DNA sequence: TGTGCCAGCAGTGCCTACGGACTAGCGGGAGGGGTACCGTACAATGAGCAGTTCTTC. Translating it yields CASSAYGLAGGVPYNEQFF. This sequence joins TRBV6-1 and TRBJ2-1; 15 bases are shared with TRBD2. CDR3 length: 19 residues. Germline CDR1 and CDR2: MNHNS and SASEGT. The junction had 11 bases not matched to a gene; V was cut back by 4 bases and J by 4 bases.

The DNA of the CDR3 is TGTGCCATAGCGGGGGGCGCGCTGGGAAACACCATATATTTT. Translation gives CAIAGGALGNTIYF. The V gene is TRBV10-3, the J gene TRBJ1-3; D possibly corresponds to TRBD1 (6 bases). This CDR3 is 14 amino acids long. V was clipped by 9 bases and J by 4 bases, with 16 bases between them. Germline values: CDR1 ENHRY, CDR2 SYGVKD.

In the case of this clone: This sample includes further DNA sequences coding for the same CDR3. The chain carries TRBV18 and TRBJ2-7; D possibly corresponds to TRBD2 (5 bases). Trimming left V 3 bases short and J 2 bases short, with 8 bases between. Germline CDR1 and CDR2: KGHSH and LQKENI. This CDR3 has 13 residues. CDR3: CASSPPGAYEQYF. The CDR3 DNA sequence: TGTGCCAGCTCACCTCCCGGGGCCTACGAGCAGTACTTC.

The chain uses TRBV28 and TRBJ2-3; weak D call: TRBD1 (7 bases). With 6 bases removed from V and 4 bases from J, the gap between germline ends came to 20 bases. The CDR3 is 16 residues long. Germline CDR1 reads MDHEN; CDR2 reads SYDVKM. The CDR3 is CASSHSGGDSPDTQYF. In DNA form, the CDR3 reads TGTGCCAGCAGCCACTCAGGCGGGGACAGCCCAGATACGCAGTATTTT. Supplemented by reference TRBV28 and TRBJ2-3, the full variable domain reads DVKVTQSSRYLVKRTGEKVFLECVQDMDHENMFWYRQDPGLGLRLIYFSYDVKMKEKGDIPEGYSVSREKKERFSLILESASTNQTSMYLCASSHSGGDSPDTQYFGPGTRLTVL.

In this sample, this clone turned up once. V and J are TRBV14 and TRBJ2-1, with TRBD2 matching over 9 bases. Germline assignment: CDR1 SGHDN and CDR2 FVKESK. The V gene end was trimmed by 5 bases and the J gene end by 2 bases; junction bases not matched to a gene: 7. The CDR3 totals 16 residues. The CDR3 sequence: CASSFSTSGPYNEQFF. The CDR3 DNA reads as TGTGCCAGCAGCTTTTCCACTAGCGGGCCCTACAATGAGCAGTTCTTC.

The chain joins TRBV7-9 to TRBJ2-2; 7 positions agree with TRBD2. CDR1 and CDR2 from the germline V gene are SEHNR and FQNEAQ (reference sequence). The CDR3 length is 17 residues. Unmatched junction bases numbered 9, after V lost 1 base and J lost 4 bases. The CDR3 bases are TGTGCCAGCAGCTTAGGTAGTCTAGCGGTTCCCACCGGGGAGCTGTTTTTT. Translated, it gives CASSLGSLAVPTGELFF.

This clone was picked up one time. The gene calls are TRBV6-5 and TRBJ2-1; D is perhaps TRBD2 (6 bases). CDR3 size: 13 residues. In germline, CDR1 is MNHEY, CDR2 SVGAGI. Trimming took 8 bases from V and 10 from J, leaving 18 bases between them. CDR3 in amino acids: CASGLVGRWEQFF. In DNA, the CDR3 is TGTGCCAGCGGCCTAGTCGGGAGATGGGAGCAGTTCTTC.

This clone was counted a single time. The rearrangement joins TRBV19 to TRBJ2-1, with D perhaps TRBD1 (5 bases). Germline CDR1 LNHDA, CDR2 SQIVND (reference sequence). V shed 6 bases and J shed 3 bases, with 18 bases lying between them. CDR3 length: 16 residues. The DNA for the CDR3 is TGTGCCAGTAGCCTTTATAGGGGCTTGGACTACAATGAGCAGTTCTTC. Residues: CASSLYRGLDYNEQFF. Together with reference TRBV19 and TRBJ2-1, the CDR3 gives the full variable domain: DGGITQSPKYLFRKEGQNVTLSCEQNLNHDAMYWYRQDPGQGLRLIYYSQIVNDFQKGDIAEGYSVSREKKESFPLTVTSAQKNPTAFYLCASSLYRGLDYNEQFFGPGTRLTVL.

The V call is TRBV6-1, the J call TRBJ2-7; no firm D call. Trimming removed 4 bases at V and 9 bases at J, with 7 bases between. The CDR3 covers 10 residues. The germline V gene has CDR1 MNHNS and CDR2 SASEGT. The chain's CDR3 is CASSATVQYF. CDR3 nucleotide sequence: TGTGCCAGCAGTGCCACAGTGCAGTACTTC.

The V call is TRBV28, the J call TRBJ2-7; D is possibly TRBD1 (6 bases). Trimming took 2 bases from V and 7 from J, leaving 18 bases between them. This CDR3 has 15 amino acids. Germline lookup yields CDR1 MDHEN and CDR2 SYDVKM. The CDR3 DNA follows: TGTGCCAGCAGTTTACTGGACAGCCCTTTGTGGGAGCAGTACTTC. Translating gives CASSLLDSPLWEQYF.

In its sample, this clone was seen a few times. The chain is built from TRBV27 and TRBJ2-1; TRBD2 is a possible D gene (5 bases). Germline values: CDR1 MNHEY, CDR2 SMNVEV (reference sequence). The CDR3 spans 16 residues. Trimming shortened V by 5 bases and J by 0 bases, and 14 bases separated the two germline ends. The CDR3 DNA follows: TGTGCCAGCAGTGGTACTAGTGGAGGCTCCTACAATGAGCAGTTCTTC. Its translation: CASSGTSGGSYNEQFF.

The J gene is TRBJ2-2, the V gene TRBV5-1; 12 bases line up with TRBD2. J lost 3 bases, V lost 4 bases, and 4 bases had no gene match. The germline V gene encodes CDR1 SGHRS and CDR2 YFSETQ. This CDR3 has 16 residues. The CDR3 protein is CASSRASGRDTGELFF. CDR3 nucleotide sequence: TGCGCCAGCAGCCGCGCTAGCGGGAGGGACACCGGGGAGCTGTTTTTT. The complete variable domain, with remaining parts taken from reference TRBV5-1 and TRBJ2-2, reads KAGVTQTPRYLIKTRGQQVTLSCSPISGHRSVSWYQQTPGQGLQFLFEYFSETQRNKGNFPGRFSGRQFSNSRSEMNVSTLELGDSALYLCASSRASGRDTGELFFGEGSRLTVL.

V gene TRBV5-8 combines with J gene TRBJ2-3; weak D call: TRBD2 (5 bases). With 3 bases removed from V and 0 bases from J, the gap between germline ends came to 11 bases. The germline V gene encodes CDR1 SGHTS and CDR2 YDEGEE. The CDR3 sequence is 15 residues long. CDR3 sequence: CASSSTGLSTDTQYF. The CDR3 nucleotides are TGTGCCAGCAGCTCGACGGGGTTAAGCACAGATACGCAGTATTTT.

CDR3 residues: CASSPPRGPERGSYNEQFF. CDR3 bases: TGTGCCAGCTCACCACCCCGGGGACCAGAAAGGGGGTCCTACAATGAGCAGTTCTTC. The rearrangement uses TRBV18 and TRBJ2-1; D possibly corresponds to TRBD1 (6 bases). Per the germline V gene, CDR1 is KGHSH and CDR2 is LQKENI. Trimming shortened V by 0 bases and J by 1 base, and 19 bases separated the two germline ends. This CDR3 region has 19 residues.

CDR3 in DNA: TGTGCCATCAGCCGTCTGACTAGCGGGAGGGAAGGTGAGCAGTTCTTC. As protein: CAISRLTSGREGEQFF. V and J are TRBV10-3 and TRBJ2-1, with 14 bases that match TRBD2. This CDR3 region has 16 residues. Germline V gene lookup returns CDR1 ENHRY and CDR2 SYGVKD. V trimming: 6 bases; J trimming: 9 bases; junction bases outside the gene matches: 10.

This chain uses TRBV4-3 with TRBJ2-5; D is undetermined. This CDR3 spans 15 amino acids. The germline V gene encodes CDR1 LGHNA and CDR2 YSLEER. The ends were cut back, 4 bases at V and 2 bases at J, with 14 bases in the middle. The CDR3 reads CASSPRSDIQETQYF. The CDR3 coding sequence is TGCGCCAGCAGCCCCCGGTCAGACATACAAGAGACCCAGTACTTC.

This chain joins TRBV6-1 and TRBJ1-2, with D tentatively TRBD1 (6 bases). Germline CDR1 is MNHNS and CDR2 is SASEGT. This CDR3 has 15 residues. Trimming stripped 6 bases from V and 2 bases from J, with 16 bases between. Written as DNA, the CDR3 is TGTGCCAGCAGCCCAATGACACAGGGAAACTATGGCTACACCTTC. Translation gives CASSPMTQGNYGYTF.

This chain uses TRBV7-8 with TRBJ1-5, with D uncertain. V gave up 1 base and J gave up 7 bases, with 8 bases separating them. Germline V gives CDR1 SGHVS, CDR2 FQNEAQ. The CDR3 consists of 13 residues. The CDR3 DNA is TGTGCCAGCAGCTTAGGCGGAGGGCAGCCCCAGCATTTT. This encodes CASSLGGGQPQHF.

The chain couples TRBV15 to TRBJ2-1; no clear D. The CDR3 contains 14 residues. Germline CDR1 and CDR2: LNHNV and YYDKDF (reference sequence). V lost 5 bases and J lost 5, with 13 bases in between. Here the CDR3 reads CATSSQRSNNEQFF. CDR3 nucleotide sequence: TGTGCCACCAGCTCCCAGCGTTCAAACAATGAGCAGTTCTTC.

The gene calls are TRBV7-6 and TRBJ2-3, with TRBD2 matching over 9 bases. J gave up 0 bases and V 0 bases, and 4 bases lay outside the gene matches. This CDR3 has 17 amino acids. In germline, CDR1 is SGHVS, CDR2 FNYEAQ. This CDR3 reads CASSLAPSGVSTDTQYF. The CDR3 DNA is TGTGCCAGCAGCTTAGCTCCTAGCGGGGTAAGCACAGATACGCAGTATTTT.

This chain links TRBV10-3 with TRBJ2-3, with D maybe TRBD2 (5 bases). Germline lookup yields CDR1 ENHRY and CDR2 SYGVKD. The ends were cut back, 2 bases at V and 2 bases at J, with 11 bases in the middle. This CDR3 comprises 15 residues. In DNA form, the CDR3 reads TGTGCCATCAGTGAGGATCTAGCCGACACAGATACGCAGTATTTT. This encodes CAISEDLADTDTQYF.

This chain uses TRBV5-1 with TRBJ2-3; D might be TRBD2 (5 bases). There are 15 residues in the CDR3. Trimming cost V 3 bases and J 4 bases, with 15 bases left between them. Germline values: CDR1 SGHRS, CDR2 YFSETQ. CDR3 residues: CASSWEYGIPDTQYF. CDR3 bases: TGCGCCAGCAGCTGGGAGTACGGAATCCCAGATACGCAGTATTTT.

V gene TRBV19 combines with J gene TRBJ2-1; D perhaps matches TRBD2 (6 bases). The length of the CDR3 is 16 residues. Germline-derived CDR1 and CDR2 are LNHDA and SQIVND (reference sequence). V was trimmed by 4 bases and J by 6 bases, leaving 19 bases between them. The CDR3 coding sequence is TGTGCCAGTAGTACAGATCCCGGGACTGGCCTCAATGAGCAGTTCTTC. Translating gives CASSTDPGTGLNEQFF.

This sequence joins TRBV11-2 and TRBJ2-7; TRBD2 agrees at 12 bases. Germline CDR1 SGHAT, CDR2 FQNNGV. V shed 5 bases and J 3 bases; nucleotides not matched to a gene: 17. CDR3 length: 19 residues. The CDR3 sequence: CASSHPLRLAGGELYEQYF. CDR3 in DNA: TGTGCCAGCAGCCACCCCTTGAGGCTAGCGGGAGGGGAACTCTACGAGCAGTACTTC. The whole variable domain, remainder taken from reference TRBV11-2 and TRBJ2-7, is EAGVAQSPRYKIIEKRQSVAFWCNPISGHATLYWYQQILGQGPKLLIQFQNNGVVDDSQLPKDRFSAERLKGVDSTLKIQPAKLEDSAVYLCASSHPLRLAGGELYEQYFGPGTRLTVT.

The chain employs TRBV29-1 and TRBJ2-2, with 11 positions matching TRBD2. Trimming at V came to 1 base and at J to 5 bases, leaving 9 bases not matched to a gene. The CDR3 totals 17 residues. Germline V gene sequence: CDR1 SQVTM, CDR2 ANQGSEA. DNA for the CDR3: TGCAGCGTTGAAGTAAACGCCGGGACTAGCGGAACCGGGGAGCTGTTTTTT. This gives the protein CSVEVNAGTSGTGELFF.